The rows below give T cell receptor beta chains drawn from one sample of a study of blood T cell repertoires in COVID-19. Using immunoSEQ multiplex PCR, the repertoire was profiled, and TCRdb retains in-frame clones only, with some absent. This table has over 250,000 clones, about nine tenths appearing once. Sequenced material: peripheral blood. The receptors were gathered from a woman aged 35 to 49 who had recovered from COVID-19. Each CDR3 is given with its conserved first and last residue. A D gene is named only where the DNA matches it firmly. Expanded clones are given a class, and other clones once, few, many or no size at all.

>16|TRBV7-6|.|.|TRBJ1-4
TGTGCCAGCAGCTTAAATCAGGGTGGGATGGGTGAAAAACTGTTTTTT
CASSLNQGGMGEKLFF
>14|TRBV5-1|.|.|TRBJ1-2
TGCGCCAGCGGAAGAACAGGGATAACCTATGGCTACACCTTC
CASGRTGITYGYTF
>16|TRBV27|.|TRBD1|TRBJ1-4
TGTGCCAGCAGTTGGGGACAGGGGCTAGTCTTTGAAAAACTGTTTTTT
CASSWGQGLVFEKLFF
>14|TRBV10-3|.|.|TRBJ1-5
TGTGCCATGCTGGACACCTCCGGCAATCAGCCCCAGCATTTT
CAMLDTSGNQPQHF
>12|TRBV29-1|.|.|TRBJ1-2
TGCAGCGTTGACCACTCTAACTATGGCTACACCTTC
CSVDHSNYGYTF
>11|TRBV6-6|.|.|TRBJ1-1
TGTGCCAGCGGCCAGGGGACCGAAGCTTTCTTT
CASGQGTEAFF
>13|TRBV10-2|.|TRBD1|TRBJ2-3
TGCGCCAGCCTCAGGGGGCGCGCAGATACGCAGTATTTT
CASLRGRADTQYF
>14|TRBV6-2/TRBV6-3|few|.|TRBJ1-2
TGTGCCAGCAGTTTGGAGTGGCCCAACTATGGCTACACCTTC
CASSLEWPNYGYTF
>16|TRBV5-5|.|TRBD2|TRBJ2-1
TGTGCCAGCAGCACCTCGTTAGCGGGATCCTACAATGAGCAGTTCTTC
CASSTSLAGSYNEQFF
>16|TRBV4-2|.|.|TRBJ1-1
TGTGCCAGCAGCCAAGATCGGGCAGGGTGGGACACTGAAGCTTTCTTT
CASSQDRAGWDTEAFF
>15|TRBV5-4|.|TRBD2|TRBJ2-1
TGTGCCAGCAGCACAAGACTAGCGACCTACAATGAGCAGTTCTTC
CASSTRLATYNEQFF
>15|TRBV6-4|.|TRBD1|TRBJ1-1
TGTGCCAGCAGCGAGACCGGACAGGGGATCACTGAAGCTTTCTTT
CASSETGQGITEAFF
>14|TRBV5-1|.|.|TRBJ2-5
TGCGCCAGCAGCTTGACGTTAGATCAAGAGACCCAGTACTTC
CASSLTLDQETQYF